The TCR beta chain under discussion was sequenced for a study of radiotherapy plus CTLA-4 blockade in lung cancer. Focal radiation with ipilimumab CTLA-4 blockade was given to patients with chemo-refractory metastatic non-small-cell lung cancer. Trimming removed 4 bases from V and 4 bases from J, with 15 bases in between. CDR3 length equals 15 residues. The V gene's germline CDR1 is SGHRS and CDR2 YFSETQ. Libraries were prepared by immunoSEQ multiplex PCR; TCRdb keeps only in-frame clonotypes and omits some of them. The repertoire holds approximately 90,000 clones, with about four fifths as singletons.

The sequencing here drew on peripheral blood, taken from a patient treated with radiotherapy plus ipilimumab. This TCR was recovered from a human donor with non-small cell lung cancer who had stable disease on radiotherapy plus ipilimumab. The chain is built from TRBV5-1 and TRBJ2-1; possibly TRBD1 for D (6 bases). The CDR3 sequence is CASSPGWGLYNEQFF. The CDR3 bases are TGCGCCAGCAGCCCGGGCTGGGGGCTTTACAATGAGCAGTTCTTC.